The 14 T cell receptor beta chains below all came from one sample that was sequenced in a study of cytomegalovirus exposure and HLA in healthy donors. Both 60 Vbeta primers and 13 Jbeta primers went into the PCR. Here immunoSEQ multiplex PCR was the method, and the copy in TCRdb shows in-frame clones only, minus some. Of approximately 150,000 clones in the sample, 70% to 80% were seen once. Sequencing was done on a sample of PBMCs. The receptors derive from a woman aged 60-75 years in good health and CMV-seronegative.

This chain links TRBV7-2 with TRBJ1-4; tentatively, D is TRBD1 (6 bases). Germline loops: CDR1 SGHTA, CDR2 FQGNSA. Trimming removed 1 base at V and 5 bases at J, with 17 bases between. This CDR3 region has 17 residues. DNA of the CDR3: TGTGCCAGCAGCTTAGTCTTCAGTGGACAGAGGAATGAAAAACTGTTTTTT. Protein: CASSLVFSGQRNEKLFF.

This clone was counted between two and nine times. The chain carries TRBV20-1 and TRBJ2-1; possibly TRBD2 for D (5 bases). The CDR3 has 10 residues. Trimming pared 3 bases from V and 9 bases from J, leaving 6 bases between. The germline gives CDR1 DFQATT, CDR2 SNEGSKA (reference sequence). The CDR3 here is CSAREAEQFF. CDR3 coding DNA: TGCAGTGCTAGGGAGGCTGAGCAGTTCTTC.

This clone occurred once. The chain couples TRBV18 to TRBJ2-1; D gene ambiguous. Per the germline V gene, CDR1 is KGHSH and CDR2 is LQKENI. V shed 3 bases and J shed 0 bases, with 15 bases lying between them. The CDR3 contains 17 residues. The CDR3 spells CASSPVGSASSYNEQFF. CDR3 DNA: TGTGCCAGCTCACCCGTGGGCTCGGCAAGCTCCTACAATGAGCAGTTCTTC. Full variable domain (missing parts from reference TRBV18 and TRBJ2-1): NAGVMQNPRHLVRRRGQEARLRCSPMKGHSHVYWYRQLPEEGLKFMVYLQKENIIDESGMPKERFSAEFPKEGPSILRIQQVVRGDSAAYFCASSPVGSASSYNEQFFGPGTRLTVL.

As DNA, the CDR3 is TGTGCCAGCTTGGGACAGATGAGCACAGATACGCAGTATTTT. As protein: CASLGQMSTDTQYF. This rearrangement joins TRBV18 to TRBJ2-3; 7 bases fit TRBD1. The V segment lost 7 bases and the J segment 0 bases; nucleotides outside the gene matches: 4. Germline V lookup: CDR1 KGHSH, CDR2 LQKENI. The CDR3 contains 14 residues.

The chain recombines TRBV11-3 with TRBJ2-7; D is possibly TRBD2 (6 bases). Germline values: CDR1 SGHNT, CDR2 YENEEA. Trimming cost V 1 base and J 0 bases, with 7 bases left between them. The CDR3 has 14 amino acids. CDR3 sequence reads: CASSLAGSSYEQYF. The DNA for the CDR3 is TGTGCCAGCAGCTTAGCCGGGAGCTCCTACGAGCAGTACTTC.

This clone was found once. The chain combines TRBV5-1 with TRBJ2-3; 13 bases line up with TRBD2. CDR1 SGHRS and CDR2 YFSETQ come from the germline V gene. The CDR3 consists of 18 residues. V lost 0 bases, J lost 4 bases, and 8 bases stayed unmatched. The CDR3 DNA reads TGCGCCAGCAGCTTGGCCCCCACTAGCGGGAGGGCCTCAGATACGCAGTATTTT. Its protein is CASSLAPTSGRASDTQYF. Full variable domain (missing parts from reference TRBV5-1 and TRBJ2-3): KAGVTQTPRYLIKTRGQQVTLSCSPISGHRSVSWYQQTPGQGLQFLFEYFSETQRNKGNFPGRFSGRQFSNSRSEMNVSTLELGDSALYLCASSLAPTSGRASDTQYFGPGTRLTVL.

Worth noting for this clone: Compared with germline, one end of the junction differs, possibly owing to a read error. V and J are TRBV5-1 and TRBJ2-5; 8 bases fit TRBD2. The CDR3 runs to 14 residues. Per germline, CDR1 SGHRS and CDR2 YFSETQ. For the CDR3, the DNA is TGCGCCAGCAGCTTGGATCGAACTAGCGGCGGCTTGAACTTC. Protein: CASSLDRTSGGLNF.

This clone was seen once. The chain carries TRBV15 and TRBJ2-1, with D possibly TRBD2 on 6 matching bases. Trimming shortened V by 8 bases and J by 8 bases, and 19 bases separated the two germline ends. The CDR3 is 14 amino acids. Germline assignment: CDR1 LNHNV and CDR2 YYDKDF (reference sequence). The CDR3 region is CATAGRRDGDEQFF. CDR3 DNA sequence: TGTGCCACCGCCGGAAGGAGGGACGGGGATGAGCAGTTCTTC.

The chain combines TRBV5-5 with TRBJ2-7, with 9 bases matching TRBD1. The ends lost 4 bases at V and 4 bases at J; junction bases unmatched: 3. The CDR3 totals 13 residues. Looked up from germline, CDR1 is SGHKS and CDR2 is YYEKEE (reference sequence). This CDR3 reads CASSNDRGYEQYF. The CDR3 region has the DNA TGTGCCAGCAGCAATGACAGGGGGTACGAGCAGTACTTC.

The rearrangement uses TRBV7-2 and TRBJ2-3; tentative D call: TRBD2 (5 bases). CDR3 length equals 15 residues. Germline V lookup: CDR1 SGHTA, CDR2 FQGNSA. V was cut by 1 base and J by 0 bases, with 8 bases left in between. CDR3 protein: CASSLGGPSTDTQYF. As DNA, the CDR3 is TGTGCCAGCAGCTTAGGAGGGCCTAGCACAGATACGCAGTATTTT.

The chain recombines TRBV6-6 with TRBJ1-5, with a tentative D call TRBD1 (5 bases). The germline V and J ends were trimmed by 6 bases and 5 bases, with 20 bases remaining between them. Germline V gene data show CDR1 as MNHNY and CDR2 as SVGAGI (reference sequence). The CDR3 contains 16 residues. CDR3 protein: CASSFLAQVVDQPQHF. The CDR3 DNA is TGTGCCAGCAGCTTCCTGGCACAGGTAGTCGATCAGCCCCAGCATTTT.

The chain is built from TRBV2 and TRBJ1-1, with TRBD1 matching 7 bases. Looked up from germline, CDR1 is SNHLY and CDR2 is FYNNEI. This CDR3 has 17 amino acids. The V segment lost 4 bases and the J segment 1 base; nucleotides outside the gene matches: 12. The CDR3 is CASSGTGGSRANTEAFF. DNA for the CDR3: TGTGCCAGCAGTGGGACAGGTGGCTCTAGGGCGAACACTGAAGCTTTCTTT.

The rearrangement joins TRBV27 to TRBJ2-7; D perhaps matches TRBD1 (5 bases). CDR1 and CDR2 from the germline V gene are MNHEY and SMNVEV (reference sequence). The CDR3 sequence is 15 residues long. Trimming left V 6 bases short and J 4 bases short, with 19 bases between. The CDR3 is CASSSPFQGQYEQYF. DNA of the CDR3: TGTGCCAGCAGCTCCCCTTTCCAGGGCCAGTACGAGCAGTACTTC.

In nucleotides, the CDR3 is TGTGCCAGCAGCGTAGGGGGGGCCGGGACTAGCGGGAGAAACCACAATGAGCAGTTCTTC. Translation: CASSVGGAGTSGRNHNEQFF. V and J are TRBV9 and TRBJ2-1, with 14 bases that match TRBD2. This CDR3 spans 20 amino acids. After removal of 0 bases from V and 5 bases from J, the junction contained 13 bases not matched to a gene. CDR1 SGDLS and CDR2 YYNGEE come from the germline V gene.